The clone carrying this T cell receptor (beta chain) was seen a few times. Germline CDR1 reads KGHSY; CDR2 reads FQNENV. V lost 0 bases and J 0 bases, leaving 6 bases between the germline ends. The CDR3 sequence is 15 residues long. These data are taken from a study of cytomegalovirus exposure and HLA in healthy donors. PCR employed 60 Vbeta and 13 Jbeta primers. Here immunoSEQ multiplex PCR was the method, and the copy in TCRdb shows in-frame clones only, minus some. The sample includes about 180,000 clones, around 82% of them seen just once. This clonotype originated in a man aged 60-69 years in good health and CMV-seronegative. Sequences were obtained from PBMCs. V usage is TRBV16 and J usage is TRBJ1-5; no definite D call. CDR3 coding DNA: TGTGCCAGCAGCCAATCCTACAGTAGCAATCAGCCCCAGCATTTT. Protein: CASSQSYSSNQPQHF.